This is a list of T cell receptor beta chains from one sample in a study of vaccination and CD4 T cells after COVID-19. TCRdb independently ran MiXCR on the PCR reads; one entry per CDR3 protein. The table has 8,500 to 14,000 distinct CDR3 sequences, around 26% seen once. Antigens of these TCRs are unknown. The source material was cultured CD4+ T cells from blood. The receptors here all came from a human donor with COVID-19. CDR3s include the opening cysteine and the closing phenylalanine or tryptophan. Fields, in order: clone size, V gene, D gene, J gene, CDR3 DNA, CDR3 protein. A D gene is named only where the DNA matches it firmly. Size is omitted from some rows. Given values are once, few, many or a class for expanded clones.

clone size: -; V gene: TRBV11-1; D gene: TRBD1; J gene: TRBJ1-3; CDR3 DNA: TGTGCCAGCAGCTTTAACAGGGGACCATCTGGAAACACCATATATTTT; CDR3 protein: CASSFNRGPSGNTIYF
clone size: -; V gene: TRBV5-4; D gene: -; J gene: TRBJ1-5; CDR3 DNA: TGTGCCAGCAGCTTGGCCCCGGCAGGCGGGGGGTCTGGGCCCCAGCATTTT; CDR3 protein: CASSLAPAGGGSGPQHF
clone size: few; V gene: TRBV10-3; D gene: -; J gene: TRBJ1-5; CDR3 DNA: TGTGCCATCAGTGAGAACCGGGACGGCGGCAATCAGCCCCAGCATTTT; CDR3 protein: CAISENRDGGNQPQHF
clone size: -; V gene: TRBV10-3; D gene: TRBD2; J gene: TRBJ2-3; CDR3 DNA: TGTGCCATCACTCCCCGCGGGGGGGCAGATACGCAGTATTTT; CDR3 protein: CAITPRGGADTQYF
clone size: -; V gene: TRBV7-7; D gene: -; J gene: TRBJ2-5; CDR3 DNA: TGTGCTAGCAGCTTAGCAGCTCGAGAGACCCAGTACTTC; CDR3 protein: CASSLAARETQYF
clone size: -; V gene: TRBV2; D gene: -; J gene: TRBJ2-7; CDR3 DNA: TGTGCCAGCAGTGAAGGGGGCGAGCAGTACTTC; CDR3 protein: CASSEGGEQYF
clone size: few; V gene: TRBV7-9; D gene: -; J gene: TRBJ2-1; CDR3 DNA: TGTGCCAGCAGTCAAGAGGATGAGCAGTTCTTC; CDR3 protein: CASSQEDEQFF
clone size: -; V gene: TRBV10-2; D gene: TRBD2; J gene: TRBJ2-5; CDR3 DNA: TGCGCCAGCAGTGAGTCGGCTAGCGGGGGGGGACTACAAGAGACCCAGTACTTC; CDR3 protein: CASSESASGGGLQETQYF
clone size: few; V gene: TRBV11-3; D gene: -; J gene: TRBJ1-5; CDR3 DNA: TGTGCCAGCAGCTTATTTAAGTTGGGGGATCGGCGTCAGCCCCAGCATTTT; CDR3 protein: CASSLFKLGDRRQPQHF
clone size: few; V gene: TRBV30; D gene: -; J gene: TRBJ2-4; CDR3 DNA: TGTGCCTGGAGTCCTACCCGTGACTCCTGGGGAAACATTCAGTACTTC; CDR3 protein: CAWSPTRDSWGNIQYF
clone size: -; V gene: TRBV27; D gene: -; J gene: TRBJ2-2; CDR3 DNA: TGTGCCAGCAGTTTCCAGTCCGGATGGGGCGGGGAGCTGTTTTTT; CDR3 protein: CASSFQSGWGGELFF
clone size: few; V gene: TRBV7-7; D gene: -; J gene: TRBJ1-1; CDR3 DNA: TGTGCTAGCAGCTTATTGCGGGGGACTGAAGCTTTCTTT; CDR3 protein: CASSLLRGTEAFF
clone size: -; V gene: TRBV7-2; D gene: -; J gene: TRBJ2-1; CDR3 DNA: TGTGCCAGCAGCTACCGGGACTGGGTCAATGAGCAGTTCTTC; CDR3 protein: CASSYRDWVNEQFF
clone size: few; V gene: TRBV19; D gene: TRBD1; J gene: TRBJ2-1; CDR3 DNA: TGTGCCGCGAACAGGGGCGCGCTTTACAATGAGCAGTTCTTC; CDR3 protein: CAANRGALYNEQFF
clone size: -; V gene: TRBV20-1; D gene: -; J gene: TRBJ1-5; CDR3 DNA: TGCAGTGCTAGAAGAGGTTCTGGCAATCAGCCCCAGCATTTT; CDR3 protein: CSARRGSGNQPQHF
clone size: once; V gene: TRBV5-1; D gene: -; J gene: TRBJ2-7; CDR3 DNA: TGCGCCAGCAGCTTGGATACGGGCTACGAGCAGTACTTC; CDR3 protein: CASSLDTGYEQYF
clone size: -; V gene: TRBV24-1; D gene: TRBD2; J gene: TRBJ2-1; CDR3 DNA: TGTGCCACCCGGGGGTCGGGGGGATACAATGAGCAGTTCTTC; CDR3 protein: CATRGSGGYNEQFF
clone size: few; V gene: TRBV10-2; D gene: -; J gene: TRBJ1-2; CDR3 DNA: TGCGCCAGCAGTGAGTCCGGGGACACTCGGTGGTATGGCTACACCTTC; CDR3 protein: CASSESGDTRWYGYTF
clone size: -; V gene: TRBV6-4; D gene: TRBD1; J gene: TRBJ1-6; CDR3 DNA: TGTGCCAGCAGTGAACAGGGGCGATCACCCCTCCACTTT; CDR3 protein: CASSEQGRSPLHF
clone size: few; V gene: TRBV19; D gene: TRBD1; J gene: TRBJ1-5; CDR3 DNA: TGTGCCAGTAACGACAGGGCTCAGCCCCAGCATTTT; CDR3 protein: CASNDRAQPQHF
clone size: -; V gene: TRBV11-3; D gene: -; J gene: TRBJ2-7; CDR3 DNA: TGTGCCAGCAGCCACAATGCCGGGACACCGGTAAGCTCCTACGAGCAGTACTTC; CDR3 protein: CASSHNAGTPVSSYEQYF
clone size: few; V gene: TRBV30; D gene: -; J gene: TRBJ1-4; CDR3 DNA: TGTGCCTGGAGCGAAGGCCCCGTGCAGGGTGAAAAACTGTTTTTT; CDR3 protein: CAWSEGPVQGEKLFF
clone size: medium-sized; V gene: TRBV6-1; D gene: TRBD1; J gene: TRBJ1-6; CDR3 DNA: TGTGCCAGCAGCCGCGGACAGGGGGCCTCACCCCTCCACTTT; CDR3 protein: CASSRGQGASPLHF
clone size: -; V gene: TRBV4-2; D gene: -; J gene: TRBJ2-7; CDR3 DNA: TGTGCCAGCAGCCAAGACGTGGGGGGCGTATCCTACGAGCAGTACTTC; CDR3 protein: CASSQDVGGVSYEQYF
clone size: few; V gene: TRBV12-3/TRBV12-4; D gene: TRBD1; J gene: TRBJ1-2; CDR3 DNA: TGTGCCAGCAACCAGGGGGCGGGCTATGGCTACACCTTC; CDR3 protein: CASNQGAGYGYTF
clone size: -; V gene: TRBV6-1; D gene: -; J gene: TRBJ2-7; CDR3 DNA: TGTGCCAGCAGGAGGACGGACTCTACCTACGAGCAGTACTTC; CDR3 protein: CASRRTDSTYEQYF
clone size: -; V gene: TRBV6-1; D gene: -; J gene: TRBJ1-1; CDR3 DNA: TGTGCCAGCAGGAAAGGATCGATGGGTTTGAACACTGAAGCTTTCTTT; CDR3 protein: CASRKGSMGLNTEAFF
clone size: few; V gene: TRBV30; D gene: -; J gene: TRBJ1-1; CDR3 DNA: TGTGCCTGGAGTGTACAGCCCGGGACTGAAGCTTTCTTT; CDR3 protein: CAWSVQPGTEAFF
clone size: few; V gene: TRBV7-2; D gene: -; J gene: TRBJ1-3; CDR3 DNA: TGTGCCAGCAGCTTAGTCTCAGGCTCTGGAAACACCATATATTTT; CDR3 protein: CASSLVSGSGNTIYF
clone size: -; V gene: TRBV11-2; D gene: TRBD2; J gene: TRBJ2-2; CDR3 DNA: TGTGCCAGCAGATACCCGGGGGGCACCGGGGAGCTGTTTTTT; CDR3 protein: CASRYPGGTGELFF
clone size: -; V gene: TRBV6-5; D gene: -; J gene: TRBJ1-1; CDR3 DNA: TGTGCCAGCAGTTACGGGAGCCGTGCTGAAGCTTTCTTT; CDR3 protein: CASSYGSRAEAFF
clone size: few; V gene: TRBV10-3; D gene: TRBD1; J gene: TRBJ2-7; CDR3 DNA: TGTGCCATCAGGGACAGGGCTAACTACGAGCAGTACTTC; CDR3 protein: CAIRDRANYEQYF
clone size: few; V gene: TRBV5-4; D gene: -; J gene: TRBJ1-3; CDR3 DNA: TGTGCCAGCAGTCCCGTCGGGGGGTCTGGAAACACCATATATTTT; CDR3 protein: CASSPVGGSGNTIYF
clone size: few; V gene: TRBV7-2; D gene: -; J gene: TRBJ2-5; CDR3 DNA: TGTGCCAGCACCAAAGGAGGGGGGCGGCAAGAGACCCAGTACTTC; CDR3 protein: CASTKGGGRQETQYF
clone size: few; V gene: TRBV7-9; D gene: -; J gene: TRBJ2-6; CDR3 DNA: TGTGCCAGCAGCTTAGGAGGGTCTGGGGCCAACGTCCTGACTTTC; CDR3 protein: CASSLGGSGANVLTF
clone size: -; V gene: TRBV19; D gene: -; J gene: TRBJ2-5; CDR3 DNA: TGTGCCAGTAGTATAGGTGGGGGGTTAGAGACCCAGTACTTC; CDR3 protein: CASSIGGGLETQYF
clone size: -; V gene: TRBV20-1; D gene: -; J gene: TRBJ2-3; CDR3 DNA: TGCAGTGCTAGAGTGGTAACGGGGGGCCGGGGTACGCAGTATTTT; CDR3 protein: CSARVVTGGRGTQYF
clone size: few; V gene: TRBV10-3; D gene: -; J gene: TRBJ2-7; CDR3 DNA: TGTGCCATCAGTGACTCTGGGCGCTCCTACGAGCAGTACTTC; CDR3 protein: CAISDSGRSYEQYF
clone size: -; V gene: TRBV29-1; D gene: TRBD2; J gene: TRBJ2-3; CDR3 DNA: TGCAGCGTTGAGGGGGGGACGAGCACAGATACGCAGTATTTT; CDR3 protein: CSVEGGTSTDTQYF
clone size: few; V gene: TRBV12-3/TRBV12-4; D gene: -; J gene: TRBJ1-5; CDR3 DNA: TGTGCCACCTCGGGACGGCCCAATCAGCCCCAGCATTTT; CDR3 protein: CATSGRPNQPQHF
clone size: -; V gene: TRBV2; D gene: -; J gene: TRBJ2-7; CDR3 DNA: TGTGCCAGCAGTGAGGAGGTTTACGAGCAGTACTTC; CDR3 protein: CASSEEVYEQYF
clone size: -; V gene: TRBV18; D gene: TRBD1; J gene: TRBJ2-2; CDR3 DNA: TGTGCCAGCTCACCGGACAGGGAGGCGGCCGGGGAGCTGTTTTTT; CDR3 protein: CASSPDREAAGELFF
clone size: few; V gene: TRBV11-1; D gene: -; J gene: TRBJ1-1; CDR3 DNA: TGTGCCAGCAGACAAGACACCACTGAAGCTTTCTTT; CDR3 protein: CASRQDTTEAFF
clone size: -; V gene: TRBV28; D gene: -; J gene: TRBJ1-1; CDR3 DNA: TGTGCCAGCAGTTTAATACAGGGGAACACTGAAGCTTTCTTT; CDR3 protein: CASSLIQGNTEAFF
clone size: -; V gene: TRBV20-1; D gene: TRBD1; J gene: TRBJ2-3; CDR3 DNA: TGCAGTGCAGGGGGACAGGGGGGGCGAACAGATACGCAGTATTTT; CDR3 protein: CSAGGQGGRTDTQYF
clone size: -; V gene: TRBV6-1; D gene: TRBD2; J gene: TRBJ2-7; CDR3 DNA: TGTGCCAGCAGCGGGGGGGTCGGGGAGCAGTACTTC; CDR3 protein: CASSGGVGEQYF
clone size: few; V gene: TRBV15; D gene: TRBD2; J gene: TRBJ2-7; CDR3 DNA: TGTGCCACCAGCAGGGACTTAGGACTAGTTGCGGACGAGCAGTACTTC; CDR3 protein: CATSRDLGLVADEQYF
clone size: few; V gene: TRBV19; D gene: -; J gene: TRBJ1-1; CDR3 DNA: TGTGCCAGTAGTATAGCAGTGAACACTGAAGCTTTCTTT; CDR3 protein: CASSIAVNTEAFF
clone size: medium-sized; V gene: TRBV5-6; D gene: -; J gene: TRBJ1-6; CDR3 DNA: TGTGCCAGCAGCCTTGCCCGGAGCCTTTATTCACCCCTCCACTTT; CDR3 protein: CASSLARSLYSPLHF
clone size: -; V gene: TRBV19; D gene: -; J gene: TRBJ2-6; CDR3 DNA: TGTGCCAGTTCTTTTGGGGGTGGGTCTGGGGCCAACGTCCTGACTTTC; CDR3 protein: CASSFGGGSGANVLTF
clone size: few; V gene: TRBV7-9; D gene: TRBD1; J gene: TRBJ2-6; CDR3 DNA: TGTGCCAGCACCACCTCGGGGACAGGGGGCCCTGGGGCCAACGTCCTGACTTTC; CDR3 protein: CASTTSGTGGPGANVLTF
clone size: -; V gene: TRBV6-1; D gene: -; J gene: TRBJ2-1; CDR3 DNA: TGTGCCAGCAGTCGGACAGACATCACCTACAATGAGCAGTTCTTC; CDR3 protein: CASSRTDITYNEQFF
clone size: few; V gene: TRBV24-1; D gene: -; J gene: TRBJ2-3; CDR3 DNA: TGTGCCACCGGAAGCTCGAATGGGCCGGATACGCAGTATTTT; CDR3 protein: CATGSSNGPDTQYF
clone size: -; V gene: TRBV12-3/TRBV12-4; D gene: TRBD1; J gene: TRBJ1-1; CDR3 DNA: TGTGCCAGCAGTCTGGGACAGGGCATGAACACTGAAGCTTTCTTT; CDR3 protein: CASSLGQGMNTEAFF
clone size: -; V gene: TRBV20-1; D gene: -; J gene: TRBJ2-7; CDR3 DNA: TGCAGTGCTAGTTATTTCGGCAGCTCCTACGAGCAGTACTTC; CDR3 protein: CSASYFGSSYEQYF
clone size: -; V gene: TRBV27; D gene: -; J gene: TRBJ2-3; CDR3 DNA: TGTGCCAGCAGCGATGGGGCTCCCGTCCCCACAGATACGCAGTATTTT; CDR3 protein: CASSDGAPVPTDTQYF
clone size: once; V gene: TRBV4-2; D gene: TRBD1; J gene: TRBJ1-4; CDR3 DNA: TGTGCCAGCAGCCAAGATCCCGTGACAGGGGCAACTAATGAAAAACTGTTTTTT; CDR3 protein: CASSQDPVTGATNEKLFF
clone size: few; V gene: TRBV28; D gene: TRBD1; J gene: TRBJ2-1; CDR3 DNA: TGTGCCAGCGTGTACCACGGACAGGGAACCTACAATGAGCAGTTCTTC; CDR3 protein: CASVYHGQGTYNEQFF
clone size: -; V gene: TRBV7-3; D gene: -; J gene: TRBJ1-1; CDR3 DNA: TGTGCCAGCAGCTTATCTTTTGCGGAGAACACTGAAGCTTTCTTT; CDR3 protein: CASSLSFAENTEAFF
clone size: -; V gene: TRBV5-1; D gene: -; J gene: TRBJ1-2; CDR3 DNA: TGCGCCAGCAGTTTGGGGGGGAGCTATGGCTACACCTTC; CDR3 protein: CASSLGGSYGYTF